This TCR beta chain came from a study of beta chain features in type 1 diabetes. Study outcomes and limitations: People with Type 1 diabetes carried modestly yet significantly shorter TCRB CDR3s in all four CD4+ subsets.

With 5 bases clipped from V and 4 bases from J, the junction kept 8 bases outside the gene matches. Per the germline V gene, CDR1 is LNHDA and CDR2 is SQIVND (reference sequence). This CDR3 spans 15 amino acids. Isolated RNA was reverse transcribed in full, so expressed TCRB transcripts were sequenced. About 3.6 million reads per sample on average were obtained from naive, central memory and regulatory T cell samples. The data were produced by immunoSEQ multiplex PCR, yet TCRdb's version contains in-frame clones alone and is incomplete. In the table there are under 250,000 clones, 13% to 15% of which are singletons. A remark on this clone: Its antigen is not identified.

The chain is built from TRBV19 and TRBJ2-3, with 8 bases that match TRBD2. The TCR was taken from a woman aged 40 to 50 in good health. The source material was naive CD4+ T cells from blood. The CDR3 region has the DNA TGTGCCAGTAGTCTACGGGGGGGGCCGGCAGATACGCAGTATTTT. Translating it yields CASSLRGGPADTQYF.